This TCR beta chain was found in a study of blood T cell repertoires in COVID-19. The CDR3 has 16 residues. Germline values: CDR1 SGHVS, CDR2 FQNEAQ. Trimming took off 3 bases at V and 6 bases at J, with 20 bases between the two ends. Assay used: immunoSEQ multiplex PCR; TCRdb lists only in-frame clones, some missing. The sample has about 400,000 clones; 89% are singletons. The chain uses TRBV7-8 and TRBJ1-1; no definite D call. Sequencing used PBMCs or T cells enriched from blood (not recorded which). The sequence derives from a woman aged 25 to 45 who had recovered from COVID-19. The DNA for the CDR3 is TGTGCCAGCAGCTTTCGATCCCGACAAGGAACACCTGAAGCTTTCTTT. Translation: CASSFRSRQGTPEAFF.